A selection of T cell receptor beta chains follows, all from one sample in a study of T cells in Graves' hyperthyroidism and ophthalmopathy. TCRdb analysed the multiplex PCR reads with MiXCR anew, one entry per CDR3 protein. The sample gives around 440,000 distinct CDR3 sequences, approximately 14% of which show up once; roughly 13% is in the top ten. Sequencing input: blood. The receptors here all came from a young woman with Graves' hyperthyroidism. Each CDR3 is given with its conserved first and last residue.

TRBV12-3/TRBV12-4	TRBJ2-7	CASSFYVGGPPYEQYF
TRBV20-1	TRBJ1-2	CSARDSGGSYGYTF
TRBV6-1	TRBJ2-6	CASSLEANVLTF
TRBV20-1	TRBJ1-2	CSATRTTNYGYTF
TRBV5-1	TRBJ1-1	CASSRSGLDTEAFF
TRBV12-3/TRBV12-4	TRBJ2-5	CASSPGTGGMETQYF
TRBV27	TRBJ2-7	CASSLGSGSFYEQYF
TRBV7-9	TRBJ1-5	CASSPSGRGDNQPQHF
TRBV27	TRBJ1-1	CASSLMPGTRTEAFF
TRBV2	TRBJ2-3	CASGQGVVGTDTQYF
TRBV6-5	TRBJ2-5	CASSYGTGGQETQYF
TRBV2	TRBJ2-2	CASRIDRGTGELFF
TRBV27	TRBJ2-7	CASSRTSGRLDEQYF
TRBV25-1	TRBJ2-1	CASSRGAYYNEQFF
TRBV14	TRBJ2-1	CASSQEWANEQFF
TRBV10-3	TRBJ1-5	CAISGVPDNQPQHF
TRBV11-2	TRBJ1-1	CASSLDLARITEAFF
TRBV19	TRBJ2-1	CASSIGGGVEQFF
TRBV6-1	TRBJ1-4	CASRSRVGNEKLFF
TRBV12-3/TRBV12-4	TRBJ2-3	CASSLGGGGTQYF
TRBV3-1	TRBJ1-6	CASSQISQAGSPLHF
TRBV7-3	TRBJ2-1	CASSRRGLAGGGEQFF
TRBV5-4	TRBJ1-1	CASSLPGENTEAFF
TRBV5-1	TRBJ2-7	CASSVVGEQYF
TRBV20-1	TRBJ2-3	CSASHVDTQYF
TRBV28	TRBJ2-7	CASSMRGGKYEQYF
TRBV6-5	TRBJ1-3	CASSYSRTQGSGNTIYF
TRBV7-2	TRBJ2-5	CASSPTGTLQETQYF
TRBV10-2	TRBJ2-3	CATKTSGTADTQYF
TRBV28	TRBJ1-1	CASSITGVRNTEAFF
TRBV20-1	TRBJ1-1	CSARYADRVNTEAFF
TRBV6-1	TRBJ2-5	CASSAGGLAGARETQYF
TRBV3-1	TRBJ1-1	CASSQTIAGWSNTEAFF
TRBV20-1	TRBJ2-5	CSAPVPTGIIETQYF
TRBV19	TRBJ1-2	CASSFGALKDGYTF
TRBV24-1	TRBJ1-2	CATSDTGEFWGYTF
TRBV28	TRBJ2-7	CASSLKGLRSYEQYF
TRBV6-6	TRBJ1-2	CASSYTTGSYGYTF